This entry lists 19 T cell receptor beta chains sequenced from one sample in a study of CD8 T cells in Susac syndrome. Roughly 0.45 to 1 ug RNA was reverse transcribed with random hexamers. Using its own MiXCR run on the immunoSEQ multiplex PCR reads, TCRdb lists one record per CDR3 protein. The data hold 100,000 to 150,000 distinct CDR3 sequences, with more than 80% observed a single time. Sequencing was performed on CD8+ T cells from PBMCs. All receptors come from a human donor with multiple sclerosis.

As DNA, the CDR3 is TGTGCCAGCAGTTCCCTCCGTGGGGCGGACTACGAGCAGTACTTC. It yields the protein CASSSLRGADYEQYF. V gene TRBV28 combines with J gene TRBJ2-7; D possibly corresponds to TRBD1 (5 bases). Trimming shortened V by 4 bases and J by 3 bases, and 16 bases separated the two germline ends. CDR3 length: 15 residues. The germline V gene has CDR1 MDHEN and CDR2 SYDVKM.

This chain connects TRBV28 to TRBJ2-5, with D unresolved. Trimming took 6 bases from V and 5 from J, leaving 7 bases between them. The CDR3 extends over 11 amino acids. From germline, CDR1 is MDHEN and CDR2 SYDVKM. CDR3 amino acids: CASSDRETQYF. The DNA of the CDR3 is TGTGCCAGCAGCGATCGGGAGACCCAGTACTTC.

The count of this clonotype is one. The V and J genes are TRBV29-1 and TRBJ1-2; D is uncertain. V was clipped by 3 bases and J by 6 bases, with 29 bases between them. The CDR3 spans 18 residues. The germline V gene has CDR1 SQVTM and CDR2 ANQGSEA. The CDR3: CSVEESVSETSSRDGYTF. The CDR3 DNA follows: TGCAGCGTTGAGGAGTCTGTGTCAGAGACCTCCTCCCGTGATGGCTACACCTTC. The full variable domain, completed using reference TRBV29-1 and TRBJ1-2, is SAVISQKPSRDICQRGTSLTIQCQVDSQVTMMFWYRQQPGQSLTLIATANQGSEATYESGFVIDKFPISRPNLTFSTLTVSNMSPEDSSIYLCSVEESVSETSSRDGYTFGSGTRLTVV.

The chain employs TRBV7-2 and TRBJ2-5, with D possibly called TRBD1 or TRBD2 (5 bases each). The assigned J gene may be wrong: the sequence end matches TRBJ2-7 better. CDR1 and CDR2 from the germline V gene are SGHTA and FQGNSA. CDR3 size: 14 residues. CDR3 sequence: CASSLETADHEQYF. In DNA, the CDR3 is TGTGCCAGCAGCTTAGAGACAGCGGACCACGAGCAGTACTTC.

The chain recombines TRBV4-1 with TRBJ2-7, with TRBD1 identical over 7 bases. This CDR3 region has 15 residues. Trimming took 3 bases from V and 2 from J; bases not matched to a gene: 7. The germline V gene encodes CDR1 MGHRA and CDR2 YSYEKL. The CDR3: CASSQTTGTAYEQYF. The DNA for the CDR3 is TGCGCCAGCAGCCAGACCACCGGGACAGCCTACGAGCAGTACTTC.

The chain links TRBV15 to TRBJ2-2, with D perhaps TRBD2 (6 bases). Trimming took off 7 bases at V and 3 bases at J, with 15 bases between the two ends. CDR3 length: 15 residues. CDR1 is LNHNV and CDR2 is YYDKDF in the germline V gene (reference sequence). In nucleotides, the CDR3 is TGTGCCACCACGAGCCGGGAGAGGGACACCGGGGAGCTGTTTTTT. This encodes CATTSRERDTGELFF.

The CDR3 sequence: CASSSVQGPNYGYTF. In nucleotides, the CDR3 is TGTGCCAGCAGTTCGGTACAGGGGCCCAACTATGGCTACACCTTC. The V call is TRBV27, the J call TRBJ1-2; the match to TRBD1 covers 7 bases. CDR1 and CDR2 from the germline V gene are MNHEY and SMNVEV (reference sequence). The CDR3 is made up of 15 amino acids. J gave up 2 bases and V 4 bases, and 7 bases lay outside the gene matches.

This chain joins TRBV9 and TRBJ1-5; the D is unclear. CDR1 SGDLS and CDR2 YYNGEE come from the germline V gene. The CDR3 length is 15 residues. Trimming shortened V by 3 bases and J by 1 base, and 11 bases separated the two germline ends. The CDR3 protein is CASSGSGGSNQPQHF. DNA of the CDR3: TGTGCCAGCAGCGGATCAGGAGGAAGCAATCAGCCCCAGCATTTT.

The chain has TRBV13 and TRBJ2-5; 9 bases match TRBD2. V lost 5 bases and J lost 4; bases outside the gene matches: 2. CDR1 is PRHDT and CDR2 is FYEKMQ in the germline V gene (reference sequence). The CDR3 is made up of 13 amino acids. The CDR3: CASSPTSGETQYF. CDR3 DNA: TGTGCCAGCAGCCCGACTAGCGGAGAGACCCAGTACTTC.

The chain couples TRBV7-2 to TRBJ1-4; no firm D call. The CDR3 runs 16 residues. With 1 base removed from V and 0 bases from J, the gap between germline ends came to 9 bases. The germline CDR1 and CDR2 sequences are SGHTA and FQGNSA. In DNA form, the CDR3 reads TGTGCCAGCAGCTTAGGAGAACGGGCAACTAATGAAAAACTGTTTTTT. This sequence encodes CASSLGERATNEKLFF.

The rearrangement joins TRBV2 to TRBJ1-5; D may be TRBD1 (5 bases). Trimming took off 3 bases at V and 2 bases at J, with 11 bases between the two ends. CDR3 length equals 15 residues. Germline V gene lookup returns CDR1 SNHLY and CDR2 FYNNEI. The CDR3 protein is CASSEQGRGNQPQHF. The CDR3 region has the DNA TGTGCCAGCAGTGAGCAGGGACGGGGCAATCAGCCCCAGCATTTT.

V is TRBV7-2 and J is TRBJ1-5; no clear D. Per the germline V gene, CDR1 is SGHTA and CDR2 is FQGNSA. This CDR3 is built from 13 residues. V was shortened by 5 bases and J by 2 bases, with 7 bases between the two germline ends. Here the CDR3 DNA reads TGTGCCAGCAGCACGCCGGGCAATCAGCCCCAGCATTTT. This translates into CASSTPGNQPQHF.

The chain joins TRBV11-2 to TRBJ2-5, with TRBD1 matching over 7 bases. With 5 bases clipped from V and 5 bases from J, the junction kept 8 bases outside the gene matches. Germline CDR1 SGHAT, CDR2 FQNNGV. CDR3 length equals 14 residues. CDR3 sequence: CASSGTVFGETQYF. CDR3 nucleotide sequence: TGTGCCAGCAGCGGGACAGTTTTTGGGGAGACCCAGTACTTC.

The V call is TRBV2, the J call TRBJ1-1; D might be TRBD1 (5 bases). This CDR3 has 13 residues. Trimming stripped 6 bases from V and 3 bases from J, with 11 bases between. Per germline, CDR1 SNHLY and CDR2 FYNNEI. CDR3 bases: TGTGCCAGCAGAGTTGGGGGGTACACTGAAGCTTTCTTT. Translated: CASRVGGYTEAFF. Looking up the rest from reference TRBV2 and TRBJ1-1 gives the full variable domain: EPEVTQTPSHQVTQMGQEVILRCVPISNHLYFYWYRQILGQKVEFLVSFYNNEISEKSEIFDDQFSVERPDGSNFTLKIRSTKLEDSAMYFCASRVGGYTEAFFGQGTRLTVV.

DNA of the CDR3: TGTGCCACCAGTGATTTTGGCGCGGGAGAGGGAAATGAGCAGTTCTTC. It encodes CATSDFGAGEGNEQFF. J is TRBJ2-1 and V is TRBV24-1; the match to TRBD2 covers 7 bases. Germline V CDR1 and CDR2: KGHDR, SFDVKD. Trimming took 1 base from V and 7 from J; bases not matched to a gene: 9. CDR3 size: 16 residues.

The chain couples TRBV9 to TRBJ2-1; 9 bases match TRBD2. The CDR3 has 15 amino acids. From germline, CDR1 is SGDLS and CDR2 YYNGEE. Unmatched junction bases numbered 5, after V lost 0 bases and J lost 7 bases. The CDR3 here is CASSVGASGTNEQFF. In nucleotides, the CDR3 is TGTGCCAGCAGCGTAGGGGCTAGCGGGACGAATGAGCAGTTCTTC.

This sequence joins TRBV6-1 and TRBJ2-3, with 7 nucleotides matching TRBD2. In germline, CDR1 is MNHNS, CDR2 SASEGT. This CDR3 has 16 residues. The V segment lost 6 bases and the J segment 6 bases; nucleotides outside the gene matches: 15. CDR3 sequence: CASSQGLVFVRDTQYF. CDR3 in DNA: TGTGCCAGCAGCCAAGGACTAGTCTTTGTTCGGGATACGCAGTATTTT.

The gene calls are TRBV19 and TRBJ2-7; a possible D gene is TRBD2 (7 bases). Germline assignment: CDR1 LNHDA and CDR2 SQIVND (reference sequence). Trimming cost V 3 bases and J 5 bases, with 14 bases left between them. The CDR3 has 14 residues. The CDR3 is CASSMRGRSDEQYF. CDR3 coding DNA: TGTGCCAGTAGTATGCGGGGGCGGTCGGACGAGCAGTACTTC.

In DNA form, the CDR3 reads TGTGCCAGCAGTTTAAGGGGGCCGGAACCCTACGAGCAGTACTTC. It yields the protein CASSLRGPEPYEQYF. The rearrangement links TRBV27 to TRBJ2-7; 7 nucleotides align to TRBD1. In germline, CDR1 is MNHEY, CDR2 SMNVEV (reference sequence). Trimming removed 2 bases from V and 2 bases from J; junction bases left unmatched: 6. The CDR3 contains 15 residues.